This TCR beta chain was sequenced during a study of T cells in Graves' hyperthyroidism and ophthalmopathy. Looking at the study overall: The blood sample was taken at first diagnosis, before treatment began. Study findings and constraints: Ophthalmopathy was distinguished from stable hyperthyroidism by 13 V-J signatures.

Cells are PBMCs isolated from approximately 9.2 ml of fresh blood. RNA transcripts gave rise to amplified TCR beta CDR3 regions. Initially, a first-round RT-PCR of the TCR CDR3 employed the HTBI primer set. From the multiplex PCR reads, TCRdb called clonotypes with MiXCR, one entry per CDR3 protein. Among some 270,000 distinct CDR3 sequences listed, almost 25% were seen once. About this clonotype: Its antigen is not known. A clone one base away is much larger, so this may be a read error.

CDR1 and CDR2 from the germline V gene are MDHEN and SYDVKM. The CDR3 loop spans 15 amino acids. This clonotype was obtained from a woman between 40 and 55 years old with Graves' ophthalmopathy. The sample comprised blood. The chain has TRBV28 and TRBJ2-5; possibly TRBD2 for D (5 bases). The DNA of the CDR3 is TGTGCCAGCAGTTTACTCCTCGAGGGCCAAGAGACCCTGTACTTC. Protein sequence: CASSLLLEGQETLYF.